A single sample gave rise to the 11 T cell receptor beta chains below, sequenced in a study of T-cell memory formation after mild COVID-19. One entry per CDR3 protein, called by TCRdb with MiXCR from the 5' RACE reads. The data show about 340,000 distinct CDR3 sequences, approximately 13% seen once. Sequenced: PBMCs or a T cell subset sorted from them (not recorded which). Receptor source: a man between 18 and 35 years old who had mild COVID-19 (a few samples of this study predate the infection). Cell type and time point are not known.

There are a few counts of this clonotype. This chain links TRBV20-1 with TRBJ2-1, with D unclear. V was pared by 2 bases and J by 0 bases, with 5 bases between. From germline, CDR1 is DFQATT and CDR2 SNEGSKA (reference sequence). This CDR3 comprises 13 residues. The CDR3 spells CSARRSSYNEQFF. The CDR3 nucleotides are TGCAGTGCTAGACGGAGCTCCTACAATGAGCAGTTCTTC.

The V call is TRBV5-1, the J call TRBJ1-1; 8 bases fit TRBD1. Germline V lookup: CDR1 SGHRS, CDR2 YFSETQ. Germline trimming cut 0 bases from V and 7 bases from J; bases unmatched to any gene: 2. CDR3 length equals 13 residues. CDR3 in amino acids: CASSLADRGEAFF. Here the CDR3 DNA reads TGCGCCAGCAGCTTGGCCGACAGGGGTGAAGCTTTCTTT.

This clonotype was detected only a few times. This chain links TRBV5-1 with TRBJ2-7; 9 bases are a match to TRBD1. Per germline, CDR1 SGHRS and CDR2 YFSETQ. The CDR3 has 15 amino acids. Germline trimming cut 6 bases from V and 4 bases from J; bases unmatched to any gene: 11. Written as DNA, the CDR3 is TGCGCCAGCACCCCGGGACAGGGTAGGGGTTACGAGCAGTACTTC. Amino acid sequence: CASTPGQGRGYEQYF.

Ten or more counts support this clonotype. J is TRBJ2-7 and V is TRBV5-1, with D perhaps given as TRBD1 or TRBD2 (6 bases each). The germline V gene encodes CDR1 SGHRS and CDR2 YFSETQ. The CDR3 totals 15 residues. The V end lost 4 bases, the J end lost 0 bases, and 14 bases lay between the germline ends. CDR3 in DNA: TGCGCCAGCAGCGGCGGGACATTTTCCTCCTACGAGCAGTACTTC. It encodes CASSGGTFSSYEQYF.

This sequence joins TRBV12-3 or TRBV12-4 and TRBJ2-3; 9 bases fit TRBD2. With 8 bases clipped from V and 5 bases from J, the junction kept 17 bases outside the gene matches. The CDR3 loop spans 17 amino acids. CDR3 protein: CASYISPRRGGGDTQYF. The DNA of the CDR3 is TGTGCCAGCTATATATCCCCCAGGCGGGGGGGAGGAGATACGCAGTATTTT.

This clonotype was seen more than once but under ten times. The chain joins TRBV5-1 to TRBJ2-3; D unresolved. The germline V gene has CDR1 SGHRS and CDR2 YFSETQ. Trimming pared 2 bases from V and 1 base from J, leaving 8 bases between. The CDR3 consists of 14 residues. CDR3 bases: TGCGCCAGCAGCTTTGTTGGCGGCACAGATACGCAGTATTTT. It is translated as CASSFVGGTDTQYF.

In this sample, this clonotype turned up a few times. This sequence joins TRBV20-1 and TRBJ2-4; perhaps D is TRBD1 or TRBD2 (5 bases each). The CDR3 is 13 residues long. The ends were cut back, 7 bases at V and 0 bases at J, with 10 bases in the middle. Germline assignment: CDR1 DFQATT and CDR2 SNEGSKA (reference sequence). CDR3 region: CSVGEIAKNIQYF. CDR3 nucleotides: TGCAGTGTAGGGGAGATAGCCAAAAACATTCAGTACTTC.

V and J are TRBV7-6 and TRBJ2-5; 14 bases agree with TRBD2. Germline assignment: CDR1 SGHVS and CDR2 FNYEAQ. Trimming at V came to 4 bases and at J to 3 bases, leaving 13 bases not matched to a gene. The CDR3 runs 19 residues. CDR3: CASSSRILQTSGGEETQYF. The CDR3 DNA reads TGTGCCAGCAGCTCCCGAATCCTTCAGACTAGCGGGGGGGAAGAGACCCAGTACTTC.

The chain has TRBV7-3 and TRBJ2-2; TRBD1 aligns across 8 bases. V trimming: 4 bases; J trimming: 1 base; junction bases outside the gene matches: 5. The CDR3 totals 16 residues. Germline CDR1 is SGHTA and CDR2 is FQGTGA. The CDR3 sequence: CASSWSGGVNTGELFF. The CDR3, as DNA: TGTGCCAGCAGCTGGTCAGGGGGCGTGAACACCGGGGAGCTGTTTTTT.

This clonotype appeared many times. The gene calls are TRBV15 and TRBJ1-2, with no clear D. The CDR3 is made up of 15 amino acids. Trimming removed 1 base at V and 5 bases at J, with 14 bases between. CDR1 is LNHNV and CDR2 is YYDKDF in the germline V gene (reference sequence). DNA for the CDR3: TGTGCCACCAGCAGAGTTCCCCCCCGGGAATATGGCTACACCTTC. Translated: CATSRVPPREYGYTF.

The CDR3 protein is CASTYRQGRGYTF. In nucleotides, the CDR3 is TGTGCCAGCACCTACAGGCAGGGTCGAGGCTACACCTTC. V and J are TRBV6-5 and TRBJ1-2; D is possibly TRBD1 (5 bases). The ends were cut back, 7 bases at V and 8 bases at J, with 17 bases in the middle. The CDR3 is made up of 13 amino acids. CDR1 is MNHEY and CDR2 is SVGAGI in the germline V gene.